The 32 T cell receptor beta chains in this list originate from one sample, sequenced in a study of T cells in women clearing cervical HPV infection. Here immunoSEQ multiplex PCR was the method, and the copy in TCRdb shows in-frame clones only, minus some. Its table records 40,000 to 55,000 clones. Input material: blood buffy coat. The receptors stem from a woman aged 18 to 75 with a cervical HPV16 infection that either progressed to CIN3+ or cleared (not recorded which).

Regarding this clone: Sequencing ends 3 residues short of the CDR3 end; the germline J gene provides the rest. This sequence joins TRBV20-1 and TRBJ2-3; D is uncertain. Trimming removed 2 bases at V and 1 base at J, with 10 bases between. From germline, CDR1 is DFQATT and CDR2 SNEGSKA (reference sequence). The CDR3 spans 14 residues. The CDR3 bases that were read are TGCAGTGCTAGATATCCAGGCCGCACAGATACG. It is translated as CSARYPGRTDT. The entire CDR3 is CSARYPGRTDTQYF.

Turning to this clone: The read falls 3 residues short of the CDR3 end, and the missing part is taken from the germline J gene. This rearrangement joins TRBV7-3 to TRBJ2-5, with TRBD1 matching 7 bases. The germline V gene has CDR1 SGHTA and CDR2 FQGTGA. V shed 5 bases, J shed 5 bases, and the junction held 11 bases outside the gene matches. The CDR3 extends over 15 amino acids. The sequenced part of the CDR3 DNA is TGTGCCAGCAGCCCAACAGGGGTTTTTTCGGAGACC. It specifies CASSPTGVFSET. The entire CDR3 protein reads CASSPTGVFSETQYF.

Comments on this clone: The observed sequence ends 3 residues before the CDR3 terminus, with the missing tail filled in from the germline J gene. The genes are TRBV18 and TRBJ2-7; maybe TRBD2 (5 bases). V was trimmed by 8 bases and J by 2 bases, leaving 19 bases between them. The CDR3 loop spans 15 amino acids. Looked up from germline, CDR1 is KGHSH and CDR2 is LQKENI. The CDR3 bases that were read are TGTGCCAGCGCATCTGGAACGGGGTCTCCCTACGAG. This translates into CASASGTGSPYE. The CDR3, in full, reads CASASGTGSPYEQYF.

To note about this clone: The CDR3 end lies 3 residues beyond the end of the read and is filled in from the germline J gene. The rearrangement uses TRBV5-6 and TRBJ1-2, with TRBD1 matching over 9 bases. Germline V gene data show CDR1 as SGHDT and CDR2 as YYEEEE. V lost 7 bases, J lost 2 bases, and 9 bases stayed unmatched. There are 15 residues in the CDR3. The part of the CDR3 DNA that was read is TGTGCCAGCTCTTGGAGAGGGACAGGGAACTATGGC. This gives the protein CASSWRGTGNYG. The CDR3 reads in full as CASSWRGTGNYGYTF.

In regard to this clone: The read halts 3 residues ahead of the CDR3 end, with the missing end drawn from the germline J gene. The chain carries TRBV30 and TRBJ1-5; 7 bases match TRBD1. The CDR3 sequence is 16 residues long. Germline V lookup: CDR1 GTSNPN, CDR2 SVGIG (reference sequence). V shed 0 bases and J 7 bases; nucleotides not matched to a gene: 12. CDR3 loop: CAWSVPSLQGSQPQHF. CDR3 bases read: TGTGCCTGGAGTGTACCCTCACTACAGGGGAGCCAGCCC.

A remark on this clone: The read stops 3 residues short of the end of the CDR3; the missing end is completed from the germline J gene. The gene calls are TRBV7-3 and TRBJ2-3, with D tentatively TRBD1 (6 bases). The CDR3 contains 17 residues. V shed 2 bases and J shed 2 bases, with 17 bases lying between them. Germline values: CDR1 SGHTA, CDR2 FQGTGA. The sequenced part of the CDR3 DNA is TGTGCCAGCAGCTTATATGCGTCACAGGGCTTCACAGATACG. Protein: CASSLYASQGFTDT. The complete CDR3 reads CASSLYASQGFTDTQYF.

Details on this clone: The read comes to an end 3 residues before the CDR3 does, leaving the germline J gene to fill in the end. The chain is built from TRBV11-2 and TRBJ1-6; the D gene is possibly TRBD1 (6 bases). V was pared by 0 bases and J by 10 bases, with 13 bases between. CDR1 and CDR2 from the germline V gene are SGHAT and FQNNGV. The CDR3 totals 15 residues. CDR3 sequence reads: CASSLEWGGGSPLHF. CDR3 DNA, as far as it was read: TGTGCCAGCAGCTTAGAGTGGGGGGGCGGCTCACCC. The variable domain in full, with the rest retrieved from reference TRBV11-2 and TRBJ1-6, is EAGVAQSPRYKIIEKRQSVAFWCNPISGHATLYWYQQILGQGPKLLIQFQNNGVVDDSQLPKDRFSAERLKGVDSTLKIQPAKLEDSAVYLCASSLEWGGGSPLHFGNGTRLTVT.

With regard to this clone: The read is 3 residues too short to cover the CDR3 end, so that end is filled in from the germline J gene. The V and J genes are TRBV2 and TRBJ2-3; weak D call: TRBD1 (5 bases). Germline-derived CDR1 and CDR2 are SNHLY and FYNNEI. The length of the CDR3 is 14 residues. The chain's CDR3 is CASSVSGLNQPQYF. The CDR3 bases that were read are TGTGCCAGCAGTGTCTCAGGGCTAAATCAGCCG.

Concerning this clone: Its ends do not fully match the called genes, so a read error is possible. The DNA ends 3 residues before the CDR3 does, and the rest of the CDR3 is filled in from the germline J gene. This chain uses TRBV4-2 with TRBJ2-2; 8 positions agree with TRBD2. CDR1 is LGHNA and CDR2 is YNFKEQ in the germline V gene. The CDR3 runs to 15 residues. CDR3 sequence reads: CASATGGLVNGELFF. The CDR3 DNA, read in part, is TGCGCCAGCGCTACGGGGGGACTAGTGAACGGGGAG.

Comments on this clone: The CDR3 end falls 3 residues outside the read, so it is completed with the germline J gene. This chain joins TRBV5-5 and TRBJ2-1; D remains ambiguous. The CDR3 consists of 15 residues. V shed 4 bases and J shed 0 bases, with 11 bases lying between them. Germline assignment: CDR1 SGHKS and CDR2 YYEKEE (reference sequence). The sequenced CDR3 bases are TGTGCCAGCAGCCGAGACGGGTCCTCCTACAATGAG. Encoded protein: CASSRDGSSYNE. The entire CDR3 sequence reads CASSRDGSSYNEQFF.

Note on this clone: Read sequence stops 3 residues before the CDR3 end, and the germline J gene provides the missing end. This chain links TRBV5-1 with TRBJ2-5; 8 bases are shared with TRBD2. The CDR3 contains 14 residues. J was trimmed by 4 bases and V by 4 bases; bases with no gene match: 6. The germline gives CDR1 SGHRS, CDR2 YFSETQ. Incomplete CDR3 DNA: TGCGCCAGCAGCCGTAGCGGGGTATCAGAGACC. This sequence encodes CASSRSGVSET. The CDR3 reads in full as CASSRSGVSETQYF.

Turning to this clone: The read halts 3 residues ahead of the CDR3 end, with the missing end drawn from the germline J gene. V and J are TRBV7-2 and TRBJ1-3, with D possibly being TRBD1 (6 bases). The CDR3 is 14 residues long. V lost 6 bases to trimming and J lost 3 bases, with 12 bases between them. Per the germline V gene, CDR1 is SGHTA and CDR2 is FQGNSA. Partial CDR3 DNA: TGTGCCAGCAGGGAACAGGGCTATGGAAACACC. This encodes CASREQGYGNT. The CDR3 in its entirety is CASREQGYGNTIYF.

On this clone itself: Read sequence stops 3 residues before the CDR3 end, and the germline J gene provides the missing end. The chain links TRBV20-1 to TRBJ1-3, with TRBD1 as a possible D gene (6 bases). With 3 bases removed from V and 4 bases from J, the gap between germline ends came to 13 bases. CDR3 length: 14 residues. CDR1 and CDR2 from the germline V gene are DFQATT and SNEGSKA (reference sequence). The CDR3 region is CSARIQGAGNTIYF. The CDR3 DNA, read in part, is TGCAGTGCTAGGATACAGGGAGCGGGAAACACC.

With respect to this clone: Sequencing ends 3 residues short of the CDR3 end; the germline J gene provides the rest. The chain links TRBV19 to TRBJ2-4; 8 nucleotides align to TRBD2. The V gene end was trimmed by 7 bases and the J gene end by 5 bases; junction bases not matched to a gene: 10. Germline CDR1 LNHDA, CDR2 SQIVND (reference sequence). This CDR3 comprises 15 residues. The part of the CDR3 DNA that was read is TGTGCCAGTACCCCTCCGTTCGGGGGGGAAAACATT. Protein product: CASTPPFGGENI. The whole CDR3 protein is CASTPPFGGENIQYF.

Worth noting for this clone: The read falls 3 residues short of the CDR3 end, and the missing part is taken from the germline J gene. The chain employs TRBV20-1 and TRBJ2-1, with D possibly called TRBD1 or TRBD2 (7 bases each). Trimming left V 6 bases short and J 2 bases short, with 17 bases between. CDR3 length: 15 residues. CDR1 and CDR2 from the germline V gene are DFQATT and SNEGSKA (reference sequence). This chain's CDR3 is CSALGGGSPYNEQFF. CDR3 bases read: TGCAGTGCCCTAGGGGGCGGGAGCCCCTACAATGAG.

Turning to this clone: The sequenced fragment ends 3 residues before the CDR3 boundary, so the rest is inferred from the germline J gene. This chain links TRBV29-1 with TRBJ2-7, with 10 bases aligning to TRBD2. There are 13 residues in the CDR3. V lost 6 bases and J lost 6; bases outside the gene matches: 8. CDR1 is SQVTM, CDR2 ANQGSEA, per germline. CDR3 sequence reads: CSVITSGISEQYF. Incomplete CDR3 DNA: TGCAGCGTAATAACTAGCGGGATCTCCGAG.

About this clone itself: The junction and the germline gene differ at one end; a read error may be behind it. Read coverage stops 3 residues before the CDR3 terminus; the germline J gene supplies the remainder. The gene calls are TRBV6-2 or TRBV6-3 and TRBJ1-3, with unresolved D. The CDR3 length is 12 residues. Germline V gene data show CDR1 as MNHEY and CDR2 as SVGEGT. The CDR3 region is CASSWTGNTIYF. The sequenced part of the CDR3 DNA is TGTGCCAGCAGCTGGACTGGAAACACG.

Details on this clone: The CDR3 is cut off 3 residues early in the read; its end comes from the germline J gene. The V gene is TRBV6-2 or TRBV6-3, the J gene TRBJ1-3; D not resolved. Trimming left V 0 bases short and J 3 bases short, with 6 bases between. CDR3 size: 14 residues. CDR1 and CDR2 (germline): MNHEY, SVGEGT. The part of the CDR3 DNA that was read is TGTGCCAGCAGTTACTCGCCCGGTGGAAACACC. It specifies CASSYSPGGNT. The whole CDR3 sequence reads CASSYSPGGNTIYF.

About this clone itself: The read falls 3 residues short of the CDR3 end, and the missing part is taken from the germline J gene. The rearrangement joins TRBV7-3 to TRBJ1-1; TRBD1 is a possible D gene (6 bases). From germline, CDR1 is SGHTA and CDR2 FQGTGA. V was shortened by 4 bases and J by 0 bases, with 9 bases between the two germline ends. This CDR3 spans 14 amino acids. The sequenced CDR3 bases are TGTGCCAGCAGCTCTGACAGGCTGAACACTGAA. This codes for CASSSDRLNTE. The entire CDR3 sequence reads CASSSDRLNTEAFF.

As for this clone: The read halts 3 residues ahead of the CDR3 end, with the missing end drawn from the germline J gene. This chain connects TRBV19 to TRBJ2-7; D remains unclear. V was shortened by 6 bases and J by 4 bases, with 13 bases between the two germline ends. CDR3 length equals 13 residues. Germline V gene sequence: CDR1 LNHDA, CDR2 SQIVND (reference sequence). The CDR3 sequence: CASSKKLPYEQYF. Partial CDR3 DNA: TGTGCCAGTAGCAAAAAGCTCCCTTACGAG.

On this clone itself: The CDR3 end falls 3 residues outside the read, so it is completed with the germline J gene. The chain is built from TRBV10-3 and TRBJ2-7; D is uncertain. The CDR3 loop spans 16 amino acids. Trimming took off 2 bases at V and 0 bases at J, with 14 bases between the two ends. CDR1 is ENHRY and CDR2 is SYGVKD in the germline V gene. CDR3 DNA, as far as it was read: TGTGCCATCAGTGAGCCTGTTGACACCCGCTCCTACGAG. As protein: CAISEPVDTRSYE. The entire CDR3 is CAISEPVDTRSYEQYF.

To note about this clone: The read finishes 3 residues shy of the CDR3 end, and the germline J gene is used to complete it. The rearrangement joins TRBV7-6 to TRBJ1-1, with 8 positions matching TRBD1. The CDR3 spans 17 residues. The J segment lost 2 bases and the V segment lost 2 bases, leaving 10 bases of the junction unmatched. The V gene's germline CDR1 is SGHVS and CDR2 FNYEAQ. The CDR3 sequence is CASSLRETGEFNTEAFF. The CDR3 DNA, read in part, is TGTGCCAGCAGCTTACGGGAGACAGGGGAATTTAACACTGAA. The variable domain in full, completed from reference TRBV7-6 and TRBJ1-1, reads GAGVSQSPRYKVTKRGQDVALRCDPISGHVSLYWYRQALGQGPEFLTYFNYEAQQDKSGLPNDRFSAERPEGSISTLTIQRTEQRDSAMYRCASSLRETGEFNTEAFFGQGTRLTVV.

To note about this clone: The CDR3 end falls 3 residues outside the read, so it is completed with the germline J gene. The genes are TRBV28 and TRBJ2-7; D unresolved. V lost 6 bases and J lost 6, with 12 bases in between. The CDR3 consists of 12 residues. Germline values: CDR1 MDHEN, CDR2 SYDVKM. The CDR3 spells CASSLLQAEQYF. The sequenced CDR3 bases are TGTGCCAGCAGCCTTCTCCAGGCCGAG.

Note on this clone: The read terminates 3 residues before the CDR3 end, so the remaining end is supplied by the germline J gene. The chain carries TRBV10-3 and TRBJ2-1, with TRBD2 as a possible D gene (5 bases). CDR1 and CDR2 (germline): ENHRY, SYGVKD. The CDR3 has 15 residues. With 8 bases removed from V and 6 bases from J, the gap between germline ends came to 20 bases. The covered CDR3 bases are TGTGCCATCGGTAACCTGGCGGGCTTATCCAATGAG. Translated: CAIGNLAGLSNE. The whole CDR3 protein reads CAIGNLAGLSNEQFF.

About this clone itself: The CDR3 end lies 3 residues beyond the end of the read and is filled in from the germline J gene. The chain couples TRBV7-6 to TRBJ1-4; 7 nucleotides line up with TRBD1. Germline CDR1 reads SGHVS; CDR2 reads FNYEAQ. The CDR3 extends over 16 amino acids. Here the CDR3 reads CASSPNSGTDNSPLFF. The part of the CDR3 DNA that was read is TGTGCCAGCAGCCCCAACTCCGGGACAGATAATTCACCA.

For this clone: Germline is not matched at one junction end, which may reflect a read error. The read is 3 residues too short to cover the CDR3 end, so that end is filled in from the germline J gene. The gene calls are TRBV4-2 and TRBJ1-5, with D possibly being TRBD1 (6 bases). Germline V gene data show CDR1 as LGHNA and CDR2 as YNFKEQ. The CDR3 consists of 13 residues. The CDR3 reads CASSPTIQGPQHF. The DNA read from the CDR3 is TGCGCCAGCAGCCCCACAATACAGGGTCCC.

As for this clone: The CDR3 goes on 3 residues after the read ends, and that part is filled in from the germline J gene. The genes are TRBV7-6 and TRBJ1-6; possibly TRBD1 for D (5 bases). Trimming left V 3 bases short and J 9 bases short, with 24 bases between. CDR1 is SGHVS and CDR2 is FNYEAQ in the germline V gene. This CDR3 is built from 18 residues. CDR3 DNA (partial): TGTGCCAGCAGCTTGAGTCCGGGTTCCGGGGGGTACGGTTCACCC. Translated, it gives CASSLSPGSGGYGSP. The whole CDR3 is CASSLSPGSGGYGSPLHF.

Comments on this clone: The read falls 3 residues short of the CDR3 end, and the missing part is taken from the germline J gene. The rearrangement links TRBV30 to TRBJ1-1; 11 nucleotides line up with TRBD1. CDR3 length: 15 amino acids. In germline, CDR1 is GTSNPN, CDR2 SVGIG (reference sequence). Trimming removed 0 bases from V and 6 bases from J; junction bases left unmatched: 6. The CDR3 here is CAWSVRPGQGAEAFF. The DNA read from the CDR3 is TGTGCCTGGAGTGTACGACCGGGACAGGGGGCTGAA.

Of note for this clone: The CDR3 is cut off 3 residues early in the read; its end comes from the germline J gene. The chain is built from TRBV19 and TRBJ2-2; the match to TRBD1 covers 9 bases. The V gene's germline CDR1 is LNHDA and CDR2 SQIVND (reference sequence). The CDR3 has 13 residues. CDR3 DNA (partial): TGTGCCAGTGGGACAGGGAGGAATGAAAAG. Protein: CASGTGRNEK. In full, the CDR3 is CASGTGRNEKLFF.

Worth noting for this clone: The read ends 3 residues before the CDR3 terminus; that terminus is restored from the germline J gene. The V gene is TRBV19, the J gene TRBJ2-5; maybe TRBD2 (6 bases). Germline assignment: CDR1 LNHDA and CDR2 SQIVND (reference sequence). Trimming took 3 bases from V and 6 from J, leaving 14 bases between them. The length of the CDR3 is 14 residues. CDR3 bases read: TGTGCCAGTAGTATGAGGGGCGGGGTAAAGACC. Encoded protein: CASSMRGGVKT. The full CDR3 protein reads CASSMRGGVKTQYF.

With regard to this clone: The read ends 3 residues before the CDR3 terminus; that terminus is restored from the germline J gene. The V and J genes are TRBV20-1 and TRBJ2-1, with D possibly matching TRBD2 (5 bases). The germline V and J ends were trimmed by 8 bases and 2 bases, with 13 bases remaining between them. Germline loops: CDR1 DFQATT, CDR2 SNEGSKA (reference sequence). This CDR3 is built from 13 residues. This CDR3 is CSPSGRTYNEQFF. CDR3 DNA (partial): TGCAGTCCCAGCGGACGGACCTACAATGAG.

CDR3 bases read: TGTGCCAGCTCACCCTCGGAGGGGGCTGGGGCCAACGTC. Translating gives CASSPSEGAGANV. The CDR3 reads in full as CASSPSEGAGANVLTF. This chain joins TRBV18 and TRBJ2-6; the D call may be TRBD1 or TRBD2 (6 bases each). With the read ending 3 residues before the CDR3 end, the germline J gene is used to fill in that end. This CDR3 spans 16 amino acids. V dropped 3 bases and J dropped 2 bases, with 11 bases sitting between them. Per germline, CDR1 KGHSH and CDR2 LQKENI.